These T cell receptor beta chains were read from a single sample in a study of monozygotic twins with inflammatory bowel disease. TCRdb re-called the 5' RACE reads and catalogs CDR3 proteins one per entry, DNA excluded. Its clone listing holds fewer than 400,000 distinct CDR3 sequences. Sequencing was carried out using blood. All receptors come from a human donor with ulcerative colitis or Crohn's disease, or a healthy co-twin of an affected twin (not recorded which). Each CDR3 is given with its conserved first and last residue.

v_gene,j_gene,CDR3aa
TRBV6-1,TRBJ2-2,CAKRDRQNTGELFF
TRBV7-9,TRBJ2-7,CASGPRVYEQYF
TRBV20-1,TRBJ2-2,CSVYVGLAGTGELFF
TRBV12-3/TRBV12-4,TRBJ1-2,CASSFLRTGGHYGYTF
TRBV6-2/TRBV6-3,TRBJ2-6,CASRTGGKSGANVLTF
TRBV20-1,TRBJ2-7,CSVPVSRTYNYEQYF
TRBV7-9,TRBJ2-5,CASSLPVSPSQETQYF
TRBV6-2/TRBV6-3,TRBJ2-2,CASSQQTTGELFF
TRBV4-2,TRBJ2-5,CASSQGGSMAETQYF
TRBV12-3/TRBV12-4,TRBJ1-2,CASRPRDYGYTF
TRBV7-9,TRBJ1-4,CASSYQTGRGNEKLFF
TRBV30,TRBJ1-5,CAWSVATGGALGNQPQHF
TRBV19,TRBJ2-3,CASRDRESDTQYF
TRBV7-2,TRBJ2-3,CASSLAGTGFIDTQYF
TRBV20-1,TRBJ2-4,CSAARGILAKNIQYF
TRBV12-3/TRBV12-4,TRBJ2-1,CASSFGIRNEQFF
TRBV20-1,TRBJ2-7,CSAGLAGGLVYEQYF
TRBV20-1,TRBJ2-7,CSARVWRERSYEQYF
TRBV12-3/TRBV12-4,TRBJ1-1,CASSISGGRNTEAFF
TRBV12-3/TRBV12-4,TRBJ1-1,CASSLRQPAFF